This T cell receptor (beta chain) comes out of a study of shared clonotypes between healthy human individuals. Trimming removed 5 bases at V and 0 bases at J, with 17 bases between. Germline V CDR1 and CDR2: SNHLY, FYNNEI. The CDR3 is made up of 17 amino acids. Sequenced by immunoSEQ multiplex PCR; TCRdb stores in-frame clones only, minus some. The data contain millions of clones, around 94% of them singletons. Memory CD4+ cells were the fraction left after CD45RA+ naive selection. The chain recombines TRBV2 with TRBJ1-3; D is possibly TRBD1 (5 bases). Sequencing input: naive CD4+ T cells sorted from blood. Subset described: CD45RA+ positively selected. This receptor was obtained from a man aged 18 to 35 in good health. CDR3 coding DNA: TGTGCCAGCAGTAGTAGCCAACGGACACCCTCTGGAAACACCATATATTTT. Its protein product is CASSSSQRTPSGNTIYF.